This TCR beta chain came from a study of glioma-infiltrating T cells. Whole-study results and caveats: Gliomas, especially low-grade, showed above-expected tissue-blood divergence; non-neoplastic patients showed below. CDR3 overlap between tissue and blood was very small.

TCR alpha and beta CDR3 regions were amplified from RNA using iRepertoire nested multiplex PCR. Input was about 100-450 ng of tissue mRNA or PBMC total RNA. Via MiXCR, TCRdb re-called the multiplex PCR reads, giving one row per CDR3 protein. Of 44,000 or so distinct CDR3 sequences listed, 20% to 25% were seen once; the top ten hold 6% to 7%. This clonotype was seen many times. Its antigen is as yet unknown. The CDR3 contains 15 residues. The V end was cut by 1 base, the J end by 8 bases, with 12 bases between. Germline CDR1 SNHLY, CDR2 FYNNEI. The source material was glioma tissue, nonneoplastic brain tissue, or PBMCs (not recorded which). The rearrangement uses TRBV2 and TRBJ1-6; possible D gene TRBD1, 6 bases. The clonotype was recovered from a human donor with low-grade glioma or glioblastoma, undergoing nonglioma brain surgery, or in good health (not recorded which). The CDR3 region is CASSEEGHRDSPLHF. CDR3 DNA: TGTGCCAGCAGTGAAGAGGGACATAGGGATTCACCCCTCCACTTT. The whole variable domain, remainder taken from reference TRBV2 and TRBJ1-6, is EPEVTQTPSHQVTQMGQEVILRCVPISNHLYFYWYRQILGQKVEFLVSFYNNEISEKSEIFDDQFSVERPDGSNFTLKIRSTKLEDSAMYFCASSEEGHRDSPLHFGNGTRLTVT.